This T cell receptor (beta chain) was found in a study of beta chain features in type 1 diabetes. Findings of the study overall: Compared with healthy donors, patients appeared to share more similar naive, central memory and regulatory TCRB repertoires. The study found fewer insertions and more deletions at VDJ junctions in type 1 diabetes patients. PCR may have favored shorter templates equally in patients and controls.

As concerns this clone: The antigen is not known.

This CDR3 comprises 15 residues. Germline CDR1 is SGHVS and CDR2 is FQNEAQ. V was pared by 0 bases and J by 7 bases, with 6 bases of the junction left unmatched. The investigators reverse transcribed all of the isolated RNA, so they sequenced expressed TCRB transcripts. Data came from immunoSEQ multiplex PCR; TCRdb stores just in-frame clones and leaves some out. The table records 350,000 to 400,000 clones, around 15% of them present only once. J is TRBJ2-7 and V is TRBV7-8, with TRBD1 matching over 10 bases. The sequence came from a woman aged 18-29 years in good health. Sequencing input: naive CD4+ T cells from blood. The CDR3 spells CASSLALGTGEEQYF. Written as DNA, the CDR3 is TGTGCCAGCAGCTTAGCTCTTGGGACAGGGGAAGAGCAGTACTTC.